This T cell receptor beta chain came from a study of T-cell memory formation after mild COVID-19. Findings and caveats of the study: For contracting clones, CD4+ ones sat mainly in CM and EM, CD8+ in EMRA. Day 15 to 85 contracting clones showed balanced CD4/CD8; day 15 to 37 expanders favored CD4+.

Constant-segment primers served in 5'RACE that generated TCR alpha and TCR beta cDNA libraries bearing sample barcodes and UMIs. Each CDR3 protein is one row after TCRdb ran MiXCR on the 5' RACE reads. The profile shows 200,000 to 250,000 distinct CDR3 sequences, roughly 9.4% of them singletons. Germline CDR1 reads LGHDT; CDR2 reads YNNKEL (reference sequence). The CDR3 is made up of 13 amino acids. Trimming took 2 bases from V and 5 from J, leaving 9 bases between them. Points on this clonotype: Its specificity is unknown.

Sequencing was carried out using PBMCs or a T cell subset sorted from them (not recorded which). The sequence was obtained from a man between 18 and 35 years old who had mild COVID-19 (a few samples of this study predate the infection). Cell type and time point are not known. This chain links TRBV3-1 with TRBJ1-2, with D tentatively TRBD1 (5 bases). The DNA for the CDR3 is TGTGCCAGCAGCCAACGGGGACGGTATGGCTACACCTTC. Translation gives CASSQRGRYGYTF.